The 27 T cell receptor beta chains below were found in one sample sequenced in a study of blood T cell repertoires in COVID-19. Some clones are missing from TCRdb's copy, which holds only in-frame ones; the method was immunoSEQ multiplex PCR. The profile covers about 250,000 clones, with 84% appearing a single time and about 1.5% taken by the ten largest. Sequencing used peripheral blood. These receptors came from a woman in her forties who had recovered from COVID-19.

The V and J genes are TRBV18 and TRBJ1-1; D is unclear. The V end was cut by 1 base, the J end by 0 bases, with 6 bases between. CDR3 length: 14 amino acids. Germline V lookup: CDR1 KGHSH, CDR2 LQKENI. For the CDR3, the DNA is TGTGCCAGCTCACCACTGTCCGTGAACACTGAAGCTTTCTTT. It is translated as CASSPLSVNTEAFF.

The chain employs TRBV7-9 and TRBJ2-2; possibly TRBD1 for D (6 bases). V was cut by 5 bases and J by 1 base, with 11 bases left in between. Looked up from germline, CDR1 is SEHNR and CDR2 is FQNEAQ (reference sequence). The CDR3 covers 15 residues. CDR3 DNA: TGTGCCAGCAGCCTAGACAGGAAGAACACCGGGGAGCTGTTTTTT. This translates into CASSLDRKNTGELFF.

The chain links TRBV2 to TRBJ2-7, with D tentatively TRBD2 (5 bases). CDR1 and CDR2 (germline): SNHLY, FYNNEI. V gave up 8 bases and J gave up 2 bases, with 19 bases separating them. This CDR3 spans 15 amino acids. The CDR3 loop reads CASRVSGYNTYEQYF. The CDR3 DNA sequence: TGTGCCAGCCGAGTCTCGGGGTACAACACCTACGAGCAGTACTTC.

A single count supports this clone. The rearrangement links TRBV9 to TRBJ1-4; 9 nucleotides match TRBD1. The germline V gene encodes CDR1 SGDLS and CDR2 YYNGEE. V dropped 4 bases and J dropped 5; count of bases not matched to a gene: 3. This CDR3 comprises 14 residues. The CDR3 loop reads CASSFGQGNEKLFF. CDR3 coding DNA: TGTGCCAGCAGCTTCGGACAGGGGAATGAAAAACTGTTTTTT.

This chain uses TRBV6-1 with TRBJ2-7; 8 bases fit TRBD1. This CDR3 region has 18 residues. V shed 1 base and J 4 bases; nucleotides not matched to a gene: 15. CDR1 MNHNS and CDR2 SASEGT come from the germline V gene. The CDR3 region is CASSEGTYGRTGRYEQYF. The CDR3 nucleotides are TGTGCCAGCAGTGAAGGTACTTACGGCAGGACAGGGCGGTACGAGCAGTACTTC.

This chain joins TRBV18 and TRBJ1-1; TRBD1 matches 9 bases. Germline loops: CDR1 KGHSH, CDR2 LQKENI. The CDR3 totals 15 residues. The trim removed 3 bases at V and 0 bases at J, leaving 2 bases unmatched. Here the CDR3 DNA reads TGTGCCAGCTCACCTGGACAGGGGATGAACACTGAAGCTTTCTTT. Amino acid sequence: CASSPGQGMNTEAFF.

The chain is built from TRBV2 and TRBJ2-7, with 9 bases that match TRBD1. There are 14 residues in the CDR3. CDR1 is SNHLY and CDR2 is FYNNEI in the germline V gene. Trimming took 6 bases from V and 3 from J; bases not matched to a gene: 6. The CDR3 region is CASSTGTGFYEQYF. The CDR3 DNA reads TGTGCCAGCAGCACCGGGACAGGGTTCTACGAGCAGTACTTC.

This clone was recorded only once. The chain couples TRBV29-1 to TRBJ2-7; 7 bases match TRBD1. This CDR3 comprises 14 residues. Germline V gene lookup returns CDR1 SQVTM and CDR2 ANQGSEA. J lost 3 bases, V lost 0 bases, and 5 bases had no gene match. CDR3 protein: CSVEDPDRHYEQYF. The CDR3 DNA sequence: TGCAGCGTTGAAGACCCGGACAGGCACTACGAGCAGTACTTC.

For this clone: A read error may account for a junction end that differs from germline. The chain carries TRBV28 and TRBJ2-7; maybe TRBD1 (6 bases). Germline V gene sequence: CDR1 MDHEN, CDR2 SYDVKM. The CDR3 extends over 13 amino acids. The CDR3 is CASSLGQLYGQYF. The CDR3 DNA reads as TGTGCCAGCAGTTTGGGACAACTCTACGGGCAGTACTTC.

V is TRBV5-1 and J is TRBJ1-1, with 8 nucleotides matching TRBD1. Germline V gene lookup returns CDR1 SGHRS and CDR2 YFSETQ. J lost 7 bases, V lost 3 bases, and 11 bases had no gene match. The CDR3 covers 15 residues. CDR3 coding DNA: TGCGCCAGCAGCTCCGGACAGGGCTTAGGTATTGAAGCTTTCTTT. It specifies CASSSGQGLGIEAFF.

This chain uses TRBV18 with TRBJ2-1; unclear D gene. The ends were cut back, 0 bases at V and 3 bases at J, with 12 bases in the middle. The V gene's germline CDR1 is KGHSH and CDR2 LQKENI. The CDR3 has 16 residues. The CDR3 DNA follows: TGTGCCAGCTCACCACCTAACGTGCCAGACTACAATGAGCAGTTCTTC. Amino acid sequence: CASSPPNVPDYNEQFF.

The chain employs TRBV6-5 and TRBJ1-6, with no clear D. V lost 6 bases and J 10 bases, leaving 13 bases between the germline ends. The germline gives CDR1 MNHEY, CDR2 SVGAGI. The CDR3 totals 13 residues. The CDR3, as DNA: TGTGCCAGCAGGAGTATTTCCTTATCACCCCTCCACTTT. Residues: CASRSISLSPLHF.

The V and J genes are TRBV2 and TRBJ2-5; the match to TRBD2 covers 8 bases. The CDR3 runs to 15 residues. Germline V gene sequence: CDR1 SNHLY, CDR2 FYNNEI. J gave up 4 bases and V 6 bases, and 10 bases lay outside the gene matches. The CDR3: CASRGLAGWLETQYF. The DNA of the CDR3 is TGTGCCAGCAGAGGACTAGCCGGGTGGTTAGAGACCCAGTACTTC.

Concerning this clone itself: A read error is likely, as this CDR3 ends without the conserved phenylalanine or tryptophan. It is unclear where the CDR3 begins or ends on the DNA, so no DNA is shown, and the CDR3 is as TCRdb lists it. The rearrangement uses TRBV6-1 and TRBJ1-4; the tabulated D call, TRBD1, remains unverified against the DNA. The CDR3 region is 13 residues in length, termini included. The germline CDR1 and CDR2 sequences are MNHNS and SASEGT. This chain's CDR3 is CASSPAPGTGGVL.

The V call is TRBV14, the J call TRBJ2-7; TRBD1 is a possible D gene (5 bases). V was pared by 3 bases and J by 3 bases, with 18 bases between. The CDR3 contains 16 residues. Looked up from germline, CDR1 is SGHDN and CDR2 is FVKESK. The CDR3 region is CASSQLSQAGNYEQYF. For the CDR3, the DNA is TGTGCCAGCAGCCAGCTAAGTCAGGCAGGGAACTACGAGCAGTACTTC.

The chain combines TRBV5-1 with TRBJ1-6; D is possibly TRBD1 (5 bases). The germline V gene has CDR1 SGHRS and CDR2 YFSETQ. The V end lost 4 bases, the J end lost 14 bases, and 19 bases lay between the germline ends. The CDR3 has 14 amino acids. CDR3 residues: CASSRDSTEWALHF. CDR3 sequence (DNA): TGCGCCAGCAGCAGGGACTCGACCGAATGGGCCCTCCACTTT.

Here the CDR3 DNA reads TGTGCCAGCAGTGATTCCCAGGCGGGACAGAAGAATTCACCCCTCCACTTT. Its translation is CASSDSQAGQKNSPLHF. The chain recombines TRBV6-1 with TRBJ1-6; 7 nucleotides agree with TRBD1. Trimming took 3 bases from V and 7 from J; bases not matched to a gene: 12. The length of the CDR3 is 17 residues. The germline gives CDR1 MNHNS, CDR2 SASEGT.

J is TRBJ1-4 and V is TRBV2, with D tentatively TRBD1 (6 bases). Germline V gene sequence: CDR1 SNHLY, CDR2 FYNNEI. V lost 3 bases and J lost 4, with 12 bases in between. This CDR3 contains 15 residues. CDR3: CASSEVRGRNEKLFF. CDR3 DNA sequence: TGTGCCAGCAGTGAGGTCAGGGGACGTAATGAAAAACTGTTTTTT.

The rearrangement links TRBV28 to TRBJ2-7; tentatively, D is TRBD1 (6 bases). Trimming took 3 bases from V and 2 from J, leaving 14 bases between them. This CDR3 contains 15 residues. In germline, CDR1 is MDHEN, CDR2 SYDVKM. The CDR3 reads CASSFPSTGTYEQYF. CDR3 coding DNA: TGTGCCAGCAGTTTCCCCTCGACAGGCACCTACGAGCAGTACTTC.

CDR3 nucleotide sequence: TGTGCCAGCAGTTCAAGCCGGGGGTCTAGCACAGATACGCAGTATTTT. It codes for CASSSSRGSSTDTQYF. The V gene is TRBV28, the J gene TRBJ2-3, with D possibly TRBD2 on 6 matching bases. CDR1 and CDR2 from the germline V gene are MDHEN and SYDVKM. The CDR3 loop spans 16 amino acids. V lost 4 bases and J 0 bases, leaving 14 bases between the germline ends.

This clone has just a few counts. The V gene is TRBV7-9, the J gene TRBJ1-4; 7 positions match TRBD1. The CDR3 is 16 amino acids. Germline lookup yields CDR1 SEHNR and CDR2 FQNEAQ (reference sequence). V was clipped by 2 bases and J by 7 bases; unmatched bases: 10. Written as DNA, the CDR3 is TGTGCCAGCAGCTTAAACGTAGGGGGCTCGAGTGAAAAACTGTTTTTT. Translation gives CASSLNVGGSSEKLFF.

A single count supports this clone. This rearrangement joins TRBV27 to TRBJ2-1, with D possibly TRBD2 on 5 matching bases. Per germline, CDR1 MNHEY and CDR2 SMNVEV (reference sequence). Trimming left V 5 bases short and J 3 bases short, with 14 bases between. This CDR3 contains 15 residues. DNA for the CDR3: TGTGCCAGCAGTGCCCGCGGCGGGCACTACAATGAGCAGTTCTTC. Protein sequence: CASSARGGHYNEQFF.

Only a few counts were recorded for this clone. The chain combines TRBV11-3 with TRBJ2-7; possible D gene TRBD2, 5 bases. V lost 1 base and J lost 2, with 9 bases in between. Germline V gives CDR1 SGHNT, CDR2 YENEEA. The CDR3 has 14 amino acids. The CDR3 here is CASSLVGRAYEQYF. The CDR3 region has the DNA TGTGCCAGCAGCTTAGTTGGGAGAGCCTACGAGCAGTACTTC.

This clone was seen only a few times. The chain employs TRBV7-9 and TRBJ2-7; TRBD1 agrees at 8 bases. CDR1 is SEHNR, CDR2 FQNEAQ, per germline (reference sequence). CDR3 size: 16 residues. The junction had 12 bases not matched to a gene; V was cut back by 5 bases and J by 3 bases. In DNA, the CDR3 is TGTGCCAGCAGCCACACGCCGGGACAGGACCGCTACGAGCAGTACTTC. It yields the protein CASSHTPGQDRYEQYF.

V and J are TRBV2 and TRBJ1-5; no reliable D call. Germline CDR1 and CDR2: SNHLY and FYNNEI. CDR3 length: 13 residues. Trimming took off 6 bases at V and 4 bases at J, with 10 bases between the two ends. CDR3 amino acids: CASSQEGNQPQHF. The CDR3 DNA sequence: TGTGCCAGCAGCCAGGAAGGAAATCAGCCCCAGCATTTT.

The chain combines TRBV7-9 with TRBJ2-3; TRBD2 aligns across 10 bases. V lost 5 bases, J lost 1 base, and 3 bases stayed unmatched. Germline V gene lookup returns CDR1 SEHNR and CDR2 FQNEAQ (reference sequence). The CDR3 totals 15 residues. The CDR3 DNA follows: TGTGCCAGCAGCCAGCTAGCGGGGGGCACAGATACGCAGTATTTT. This encodes CASSQLAGGTDTQYF.

This chain links TRBV15 with TRBJ2-5, with 7 bases fitting TRBD1. CDR1 is LNHNV and CDR2 is YYDKDF in the germline V gene (reference sequence). This CDR3 region has 16 residues. The ends lost 0 bases at V and 2 bases at J; junction bases unmatched: 6. The CDR3 DNA follows: TGTGCCACCAGCAGAGATACCACGACAGGGCAAGAGACCCAGTACTTC. It is translated as CATSRDTTTGQETQYF.